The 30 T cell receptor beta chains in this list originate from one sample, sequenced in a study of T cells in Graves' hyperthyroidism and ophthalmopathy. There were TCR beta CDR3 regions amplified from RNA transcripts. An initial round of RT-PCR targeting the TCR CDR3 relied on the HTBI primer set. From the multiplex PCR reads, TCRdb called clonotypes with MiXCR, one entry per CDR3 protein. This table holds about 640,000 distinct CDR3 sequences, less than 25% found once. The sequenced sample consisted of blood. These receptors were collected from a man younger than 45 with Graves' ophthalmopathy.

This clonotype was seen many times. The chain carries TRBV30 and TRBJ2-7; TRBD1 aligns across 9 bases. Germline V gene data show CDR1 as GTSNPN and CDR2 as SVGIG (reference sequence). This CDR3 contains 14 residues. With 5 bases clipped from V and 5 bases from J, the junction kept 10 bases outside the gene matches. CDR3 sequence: CAWLPGTGSHEQYF. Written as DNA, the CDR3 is TGTGCCTGGCTCCCCGGGACAGGGTCCCACGAGCAGTACTTC. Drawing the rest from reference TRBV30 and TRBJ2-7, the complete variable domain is SQTIHQWPATLVQPVGSPLSLECTVEGTSNPNLYWYRQAAGRGLQLLFYSVGIGQISSEVPQNLSASRPQDRQFILSSKKLLLSDSGFYLCAWLPGTGSHEQYFGPGTRLTVT.

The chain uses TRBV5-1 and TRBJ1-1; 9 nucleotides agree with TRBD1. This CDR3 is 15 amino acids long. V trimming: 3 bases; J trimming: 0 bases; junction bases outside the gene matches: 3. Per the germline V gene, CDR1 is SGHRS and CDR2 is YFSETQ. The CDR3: CASSWRQGVNTEAFF. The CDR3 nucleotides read TGCGCCAGCAGCTGGAGACAGGGGGTGAACACTGAAGCTTTCTTT.

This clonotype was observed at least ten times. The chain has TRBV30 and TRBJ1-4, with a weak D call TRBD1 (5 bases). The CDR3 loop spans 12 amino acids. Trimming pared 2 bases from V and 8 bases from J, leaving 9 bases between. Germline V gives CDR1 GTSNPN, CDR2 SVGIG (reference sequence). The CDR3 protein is CAWSFPGEKLFF. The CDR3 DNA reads TGTGCCTGGAGTTTTCCAGGGGAAAAACTGTTTTTT.

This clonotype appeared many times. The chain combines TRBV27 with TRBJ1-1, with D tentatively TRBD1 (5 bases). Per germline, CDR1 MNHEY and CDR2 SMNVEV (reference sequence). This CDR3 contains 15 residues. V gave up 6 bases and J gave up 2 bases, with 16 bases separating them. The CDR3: CASSKIQAFNTEAFF. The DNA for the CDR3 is TGTGCCAGCAGCAAGATACAGGCCTTTAACACTGAAGCTTTCTTT.

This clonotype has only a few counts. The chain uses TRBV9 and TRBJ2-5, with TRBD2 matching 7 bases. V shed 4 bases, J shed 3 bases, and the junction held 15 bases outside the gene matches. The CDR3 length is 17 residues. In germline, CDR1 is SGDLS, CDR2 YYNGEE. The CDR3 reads CASSPGRAGVTKETQYF. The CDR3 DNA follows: TGTGCCAGCAGCCCCGGCCGGGCGGGGGTGACGAAAGAGACCCAGTACTTC.

Written as DNA, the CDR3 is TGTGCCAGCAGTTTAGGCACAGGGGCTCCTTACGAGCAGTACTTC. Protein sequence: CASSLGTGAPYEQYF. The chain links TRBV28 to TRBJ2-7; 7 bases are a match to TRBD1. CDR3 length: 15 residues. The V gene end was trimmed by 2 bases and the J gene end by 4 bases; junction bases not matched to a gene: 8. Germline V gene lookup returns CDR1 MDHEN and CDR2 SYDVKM.

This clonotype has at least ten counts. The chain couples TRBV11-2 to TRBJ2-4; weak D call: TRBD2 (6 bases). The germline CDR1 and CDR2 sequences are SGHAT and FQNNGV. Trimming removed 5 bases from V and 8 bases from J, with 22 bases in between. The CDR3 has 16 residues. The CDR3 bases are TGTGCCAGCAGCCAACCCTGGAGGCGGGAAGGGGACATTCAGTACTTC. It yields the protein CASSQPWRREGDIQYF.

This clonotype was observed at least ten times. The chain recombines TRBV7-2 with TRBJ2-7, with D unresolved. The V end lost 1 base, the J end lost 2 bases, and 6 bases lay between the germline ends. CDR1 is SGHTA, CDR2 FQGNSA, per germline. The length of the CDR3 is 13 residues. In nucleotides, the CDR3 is TGTGCCAGCAGCTTAGGTCAGCCCTACGAGCAGTACTTC. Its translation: CASSLGQPYEQYF.

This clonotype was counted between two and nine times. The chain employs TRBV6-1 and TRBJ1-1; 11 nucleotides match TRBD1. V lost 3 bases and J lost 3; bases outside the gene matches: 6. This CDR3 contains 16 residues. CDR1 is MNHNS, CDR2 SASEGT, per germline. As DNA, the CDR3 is TGTGCCAGCAGTGATCTGGACAGGGGGCGTGACACTGAAGCTTTCTTT. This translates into CASSDLDRGRDTEAFF.

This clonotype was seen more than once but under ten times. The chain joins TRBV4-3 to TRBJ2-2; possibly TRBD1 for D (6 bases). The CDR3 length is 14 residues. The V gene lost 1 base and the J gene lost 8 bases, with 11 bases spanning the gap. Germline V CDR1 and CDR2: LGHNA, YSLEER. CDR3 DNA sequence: TGCGCCAGCAGCCAAGGGACAGCGGTAGGGGAGCTGTTTTTT. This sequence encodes CASSQGTAVGELFF.

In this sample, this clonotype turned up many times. CDR3 amino acids: CASSLTSSGTDTQYF. DNA for the CDR3: TGTGCCAGCAGCCTCACATCTTCAGGCACAGATACGCAGTATTTT. The chain employs TRBV7-2 and TRBJ2-3, with no clear D. The CDR3 has 15 residues. Germline V gives CDR1 SGHTA, CDR2 FQGNSA. Trimming cost V 5 bases and J 1 base, with 13 bases left between them.

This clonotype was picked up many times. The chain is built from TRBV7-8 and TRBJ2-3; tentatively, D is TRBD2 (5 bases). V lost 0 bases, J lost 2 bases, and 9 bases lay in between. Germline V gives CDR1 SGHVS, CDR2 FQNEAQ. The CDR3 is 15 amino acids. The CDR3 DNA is TGTGCCAGCAGCTTAGCGCCGGGGAACACAGATACGCAGTATTTT. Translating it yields CASSLAPGNTDTQYF.

This chain's CDR3 is CASSDYVAGGTDTQYF. CDR3 DNA sequence: TGTGCCAGCAGTGATTATGTGGCAGGGGGCACAGATACGCAGTATTTT. The chain uses TRBV2 and TRBJ2-3, with D tentatively TRBD1 (6 bases). This CDR3 contains 16 residues. Germline CDR1 is SNHLY and CDR2 is FYNNEI. The V end lost 3 bases, the J end lost 1 base, and 14 bases lay between the germline ends.

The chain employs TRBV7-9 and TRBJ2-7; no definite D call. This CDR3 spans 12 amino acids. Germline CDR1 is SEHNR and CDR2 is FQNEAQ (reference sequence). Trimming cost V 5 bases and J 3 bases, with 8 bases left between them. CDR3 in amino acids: CASSTSYYEQYF. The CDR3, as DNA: TGTGCCAGCAGCACCTCCTACTACGAGCAGTACTTC.

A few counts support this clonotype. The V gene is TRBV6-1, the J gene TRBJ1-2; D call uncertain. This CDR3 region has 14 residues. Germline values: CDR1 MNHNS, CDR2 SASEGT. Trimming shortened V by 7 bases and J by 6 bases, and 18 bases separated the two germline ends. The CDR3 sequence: CASKAVGAWDGYTF. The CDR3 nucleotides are TGTGCCAGCAAAGCAGTGGGAGCCTGGGATGGCTACACCTTC.

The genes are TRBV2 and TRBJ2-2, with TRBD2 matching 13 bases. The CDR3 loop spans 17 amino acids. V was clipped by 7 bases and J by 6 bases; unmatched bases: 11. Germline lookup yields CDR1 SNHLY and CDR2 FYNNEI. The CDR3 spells CASTGSGLAGAAGELFF. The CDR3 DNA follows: TGTGCCAGCACGGGGTCCGGACTAGCGGGAGCGGCCGGGGAGCTGTTTTTT.

The CDR3 coding sequence is TGCGCCAGCAGAAGGTCAGATGAGCAGTTCTTC. Amino acid sequence: CASRRSDEQFF. The J gene is TRBJ2-1, the V gene TRBV5-1; D not certain. V was clipped by 5 bases and J by 8 bases, with 8 bases between them. Germline loops: CDR1 SGHRS, CDR2 YFSETQ. The CDR3 totals 11 residues.

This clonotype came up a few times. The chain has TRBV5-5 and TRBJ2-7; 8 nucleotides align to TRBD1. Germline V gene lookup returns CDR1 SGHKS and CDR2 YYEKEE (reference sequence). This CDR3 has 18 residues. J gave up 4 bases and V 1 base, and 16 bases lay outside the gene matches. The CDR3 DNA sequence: TGTGCCAGCAGCTTGTACGGACAGGGAACGAAATTTTGGTACGAGCAGTACTTC. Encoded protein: CASSLYGQGTKFWYEQYF.

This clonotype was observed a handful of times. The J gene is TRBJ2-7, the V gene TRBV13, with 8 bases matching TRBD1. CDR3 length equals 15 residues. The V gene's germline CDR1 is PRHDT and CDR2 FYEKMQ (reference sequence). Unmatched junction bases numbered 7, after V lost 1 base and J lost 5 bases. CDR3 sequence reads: CASSLEGQGQDEQYF. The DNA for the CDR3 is TGTGCCAGCAGCTTAGAAGGACAGGGTCAGGACGAGCAGTACTTC.

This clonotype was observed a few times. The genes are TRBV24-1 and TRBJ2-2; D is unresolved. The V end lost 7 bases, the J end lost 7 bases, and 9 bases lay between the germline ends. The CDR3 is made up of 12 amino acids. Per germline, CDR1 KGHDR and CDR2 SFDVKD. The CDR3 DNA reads TGTGCCACCAGAGGGTATATCGGGGAGCTGTTTTTT. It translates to CATRGYIGELFF.

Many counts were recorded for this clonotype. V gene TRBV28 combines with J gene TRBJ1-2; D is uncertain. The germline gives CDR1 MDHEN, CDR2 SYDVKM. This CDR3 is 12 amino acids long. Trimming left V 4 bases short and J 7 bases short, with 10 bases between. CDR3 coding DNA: TGTGCCAGCAGTTCTCGGACCACTGGCTACACCTTC. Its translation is CASSSRTTGYTF.

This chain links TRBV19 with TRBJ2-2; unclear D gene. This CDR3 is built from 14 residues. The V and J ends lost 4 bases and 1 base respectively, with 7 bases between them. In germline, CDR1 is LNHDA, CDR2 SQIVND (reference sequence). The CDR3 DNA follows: TGTGCCAGTAGTACCTCCAAGAACACCGGGGAGCTGTTTTTT. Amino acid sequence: CASSTSKNTGELFF.

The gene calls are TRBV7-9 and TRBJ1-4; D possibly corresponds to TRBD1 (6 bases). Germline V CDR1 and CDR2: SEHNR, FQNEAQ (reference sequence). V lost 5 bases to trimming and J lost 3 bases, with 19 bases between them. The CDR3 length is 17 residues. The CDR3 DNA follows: TGTGCCAGCAGCCCCCCTTGGGGGGCGCCGGCTAATGAAAAACTGTTTTTT. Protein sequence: CASSPPWGAPANEKLFF.

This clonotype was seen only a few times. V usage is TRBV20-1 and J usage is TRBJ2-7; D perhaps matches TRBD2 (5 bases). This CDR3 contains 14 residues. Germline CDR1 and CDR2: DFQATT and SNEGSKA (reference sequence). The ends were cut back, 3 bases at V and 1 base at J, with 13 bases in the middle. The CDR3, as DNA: TGCAGTGCTAGTAGGTCTACGGGGTCCTACGAGCAGTACTTC. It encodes CSASRSTGSYEQYF.

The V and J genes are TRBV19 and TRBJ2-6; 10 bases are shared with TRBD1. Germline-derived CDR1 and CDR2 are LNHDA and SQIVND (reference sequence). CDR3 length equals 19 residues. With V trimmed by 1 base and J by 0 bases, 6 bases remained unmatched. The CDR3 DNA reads TGTGCCAGTAGTATAGCTGGGACAGGGGTCTCCTCTGGGGCCAACGTCCTGACTTTC. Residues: CASSIAGTGVSSGANVLTF.

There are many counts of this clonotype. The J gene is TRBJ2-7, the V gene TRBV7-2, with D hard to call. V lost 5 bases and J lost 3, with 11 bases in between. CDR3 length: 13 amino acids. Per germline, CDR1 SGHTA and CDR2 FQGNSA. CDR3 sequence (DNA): TGTGCCAGCAGCGCGGACCGAGTCTACGAGCAGTACTTC. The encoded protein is CASSADRVYEQYF.

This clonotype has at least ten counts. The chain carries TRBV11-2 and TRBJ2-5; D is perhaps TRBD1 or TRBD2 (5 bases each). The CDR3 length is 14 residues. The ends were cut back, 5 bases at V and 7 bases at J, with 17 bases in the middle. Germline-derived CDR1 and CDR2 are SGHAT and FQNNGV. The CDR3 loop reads CASSLTGERGTQYF. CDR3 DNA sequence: TGTGCCAGCAGCCTTACCGGGGAGAGGGGGACCCAGTACTTC.

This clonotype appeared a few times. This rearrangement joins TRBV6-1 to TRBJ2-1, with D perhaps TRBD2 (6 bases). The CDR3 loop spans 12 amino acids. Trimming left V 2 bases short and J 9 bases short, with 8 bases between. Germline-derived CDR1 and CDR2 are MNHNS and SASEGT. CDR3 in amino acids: CASSEQGGEQFF. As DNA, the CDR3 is TGTGCCAGCAGTGAACAGGGAGGTGAGCAGTTCTTC.

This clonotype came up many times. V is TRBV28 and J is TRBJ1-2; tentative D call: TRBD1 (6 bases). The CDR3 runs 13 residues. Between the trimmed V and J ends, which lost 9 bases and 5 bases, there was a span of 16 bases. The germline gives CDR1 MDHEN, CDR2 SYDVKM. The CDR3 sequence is CASSTGALYGYTF. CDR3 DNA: TGTGCCAGTTCGACAGGTGCCTTGTATGGCTACACCTTC.

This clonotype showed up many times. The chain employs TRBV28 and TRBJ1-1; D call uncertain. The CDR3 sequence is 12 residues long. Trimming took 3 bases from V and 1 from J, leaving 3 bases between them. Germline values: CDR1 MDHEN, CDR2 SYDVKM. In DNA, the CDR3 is TGTGCCAGCAGTTTTAAGAACACTGAAGCTTTCTTT. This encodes CASSFKNTEAFF.